A selection of T cell receptor beta chains follows, all from one sample in a study of cytomegalovirus exposure and HLA in healthy donors. Profiled with immunoSEQ multiplex PCR; TCRdb holds only in-frame clones, not every one. The sample has 100,000 to 150,000 clones; around nine tenths are singletons. Input material: PBMCs. The receptor source for this set is a woman aged 18-29 years in good health and CMV-seronegative. The CDR3 runs from the conserved cysteine through the conserved F or W. The D gene is left open where the match is weak. The size field is filled for only some rows; it gives once, few, many or a size class.

size: .
J: TRBJ2-5
D: TRBD2
V: TRBV5-1
CDR3: CASSLGSGRGETQYF
DNA: TGCGCCAGCAGCTTGGGTAGCGGGAGAGGAGAGACCCAGTACTTC

size: .
J: TRBJ1-5
D: .
V: TRBV7-8
CDR3: CASSSSPRDKRNQPQHF
DNA: TGTGCCAGCAGCTCATCGCCCAGGGACAAGCGCAATCAGCCCCAGCATTTT

size: .
J: TRBJ2-1
D: TRBD1
V: TRBV6-1
CDR3: CASSEEGGWNEQFF
DNA: TGTGCCAGCAGTGAAGAAGGGGGCTGGAATGAGCAGTTCTTC

size: .
J: TRBJ2-7
D: .
V: TRBV19
CDR3: CASSRGYSSYEQYF
DNA: TGTGCCAGTAGCAGAGGATACTCCTCCTACGAGCAGTACTTC

size: .
J: TRBJ2-3
D: .
V: TRBV11-2
CDR3: CASSLALSGRGTDTQYF
DNA: TGTGCCAGCAGCTTAGCCCTATCGGGGAGAGGGACAGATACGCAGTATTTT

size: .
J: TRBJ2-1
D: .
V: TRBV27
CDR3: CASSLSGQGSYNEQFF
DNA: TGTGCCAGCAGTTTATCGGGGCAGGGTAGCTACAATGAGCAGTTCTTC

size: .
J: TRBJ2-7
D: TRBD1
V: TRBV6-6
CDR3: CASSYSYRGSYEQYF
DNA: TGTGCCAGCAGTTACTCGTACAGGGGATCCTACGAGCAGTACTTC

size: .
J: TRBJ2-3
D: .
V: TRBV5-1
CDR3: CASSFRVADTQYF
DNA: TGCGCCAGCAGCTTCCGAGTAGCAGATACGCAGTATTTT

size: .
J: TRBJ2-1
D: TRBD1
V: TRBV6-4
CDR3: CASSTLTGGTEQFF
DNA: TGTGCCAGCAGTACCCTCACAGGGGGCACTGAGCAGTTCTTC

size: .
J: TRBJ1-1
D: .
V: TRBV7-2
CDR3: CASSLSGVGNTEAFF
DNA: TGTGCCAGCAGCTTATCCGGGGTGGGGAACACTGAAGCTTTCTTT

size: .
J: TRBJ1-1
D: .
V: TRBV18
CDR3: CASSPSQVDEAFF
DNA: TGTGCCAGCTCACCATCACAGGTCGATGAAGCTTTCTTT

size: .
J: TRBJ2-7
D: .
V: TRBV11-2
CDR3: CASSLVGEQYF
DNA: TGTGCCAGCAGCTTAGTCGGCGAGCAGTACTTC

size: .
J: TRBJ2-7
D: TRBD1
V: TRBV4-1
CDR3: CASSHEDRGSYEQYF
DNA: TGCGCCAGCAGCCACGAGGACAGGGGGTCCTACGAGCAGTACTTC

size: .
J: TRBJ2-7
D: .
V: TRBV6-5
CDR3: CASSYPGSWQYF
DNA: TGTGCCAGCAGTTACCCCGGGAGTTGGCAGTACTTC

size: .
J: TRBJ2-1
D: .
V: TRBV2
CDR3: CASAPTAGPSLF
DNA: TGTGCCAGTGCCCCCACGGCGGGACCGAGCCTCTTC

size: .
J: TRBJ2-7
D: TRBD2
V: TRBV2
CDR3: CASSEARGEQYF
DNA: TGTGCCAGCAGTGAAGCGCGGGGGGAGCAGTACTTC

size: .
J: TRBJ1-1
D: .
V: TRBV4-1
CDR3: CASSQDSYNTEAFF
DNA: TGCGCCAGCAGCCAAGATTCCTATAACACTGAAGCTTTCTTT

size: .
J: TRBJ1-4
D: .
V: TRBV5-1
CDR3: CASSLEPRQEKLFF
DNA: TGCGCCAGCAGCTTGGAACCGCGGCAGGAAAAACTGTTTTTT

size: .
J: TRBJ1-1
D: .
V: TRBV29-1
CDR3: CSVTLDSYTEAFF
DNA: TGCAGCGTGACCCTCGACAGCTACACTGAAGCTTTCTTT

size: .
J: TRBJ2-5
D: .
V: TRBV7-2
CDR3: CASSSFTLDDSSDLAQYF
DNA: TGTGCCAGCAGCTCCTTCACCTTAGATGACAGTTCTGATTTGGCCCAGTACTTC

size: few
J: TRBJ1-5
D: .
V: TRBV2
CDR3: CASHGLSNQPQHF
DNA: TGTGCCAGCCACGGTCTCAGCAATCAGCCCCAGCATTTT

size: once
J: TRBJ2-1
D: .
V: TRBV10-3
CDR3: CAISDDRPEQFF
DNA: TGTGCCATCAGTGATGACAGACCTGAGCAGTTCTTC

size: .
J: TRBJ2-7
D: TRBD2
V: TRBV5-1
CDR3: CASSDPLAGTYEQYF
DNA: TGCGCCAGCAGCGACCCACTAGCGGGCACCTACGAGCAGTACTTC

size: .
J: TRBJ2-7
D: TRBD1
V: TRBV7-9
CDR3: CASSSDRGGGEQYF
DNA: TGTGCCAGCAGCTCCGACAGGGGGGGAGGCGAGCAGTACTTC

size: .
J: TRBJ2-7
D: TRBD2
V: TRBV10-2
CDR3: CASSETSGRHADEQYF
DNA: TGCGCCAGCAGTGAGACCAGCGGGAGACACGCTGACGAGCAGTACTTC

size: .
J: TRBJ1-2
D: .
V: TRBV19
CDR3: CASSSGRLGYTF
DNA: TGTGCCAGTAGTTCGGGGAGGTTAGGCTACACCTTC

size: .
J: TRBJ2-2
D: .
V: TRBV30
CDR3: CAWSVNFANTGELFF
DNA: TGTGCCTGGAGTGTAAACTTCGCGAACACCGGGGAGCTGTTTTTT

size: .
J: TRBJ2-3
D: TRBD1
V: TRBV28
CDR3: CASSTRQGTVTDTQYF
DNA: TGTGCCAGCAGTACGAGACAGGGGACTGTCACAGATACGCAGTATTTT

size: once
J: TRBJ2-3
D: TRBD2
V: TRBV11-1
CDR3: CASSLSSGKDTQYF
DNA: TGTGCCAGCAGCTTGTCTAGCGGGAAAGATACGCAGTATTTT

size: .
J: TRBJ1-2
D: .
V: TRBV6-5
CDR3: CASRTTQNYGYTF
DNA: TGTGCCAGCAGAACGACACAAAATTATGGCTACACCTTC

size: few
J: TRBJ2-7
D: .
V: TRBV2
CDR3: CASGSGSYEQYF
DNA: TGTGCCAGCGGGAGTGGATCCTACGAGCAGTACTTC

size: .
J: TRBJ2-7
D: .
V: TRBV7-3
CDR3: CASSIDRHSYEQYF
DNA: TGTGCCAGCAGCATTGACAGACACTCCTACGAGCAGTACTTC

size: once
J: TRBJ2-7
D: .
V: TRBV7-9
CDR3: CASSFGQGLVYEQYF
DNA: TGTGCCAGCAGCTTTGGGCAGGGGCTTGTCTACGAGCAGTACTTC

size: .
J: TRBJ1-5
D: .
V: TRBV19
CDR3: CASSISGGGQPQHF
DNA: TGTGCCAGTAGTATTTCGGGGGGCGGCCAGCCCCAGCATTTT

size: .
J: TRBJ2-1
D: .
V: TRBV9
CDR3: CASSVGTPESSYNEQFF
DNA: TGTGCCAGCAGCGTAGGAACTCCCGAGAGCTCCTACAATGAGCAGTTCTTC

size: .
J: TRBJ2-6
D: .
V: TRBV28
CDR3: CASSLRGSGANVLTF
DNA: TGTGCCAGCAGTTTACGGGGATCTGGGGCCAACGTCCTGACTTTC